This TCR beta chain was identified during a study of T cells expressing NK-cell markers. In the study overall: The TCR beta repertoires were obtained from sorted CD3+CD56+NKG2C+, CD3+CD56+NKG2C- and CD3+CD56-NKG2C+ T cells. Among the eight sequenced donors, seven tested HCMV-seropositive and one tested seronegative. The study, taken as a whole, reports: The study left the HCMV specificity of expanded NKG2C+ T cell clones unresolved.

Concerning this clonotype itself: Its antigen remains unidentified.

TCRdb reprocessed the 5' RACE reads and reports one entry per CDR3 protein, with no DNA. This table lists some 410,000 distinct CDR3 sequences. The V gene's germline CDR1 is SGHTA and CDR2 FQGNSA. CDR3 length: 16 residues. Material for sequencing was blood T cells: a sorted CD56 or NKG2C T cell subset, CD4+ or CD8+ T cells, or bulk PBMC T cells (not recorded which). The chain uses TRBV7-2 and TRBJ2-5. This clonotype was obtained from a woman between 18 and 70 years old in good health. The CDR3 sequence is CASSLSKSPYQETQYF.